The 7 T cell receptor beta chains reported below all come from one sample, sequenced in a study of blood T cell repertoires in COVID-19. Generated by immunoSEQ multiplex PCR, the TCRdb table keeps only in-frame clones and is missing some. The sample records about 60,000 clones, 86% being singletons. The specimen sequenced was peripheral blood. These receptors originate from a man between 35 and 55 years old with acute or convalescent COVID-19.

The chain uses TRBV11-3 and TRBJ1-1, with D hard to call. Trimming took 0 bases from V and 3 from J, leaving 8 bases between them. Per germline, CDR1 SGHNT and CDR2 YENEEA. This CDR3 is built from 14 residues. In DNA form, the CDR3 reads TGTGCCAGCAGCTTAGAAGGGAGGGACACTGAAGCTTTCTTT. Protein: CASSLEGRDTEAFF.

This clone occurred a few times. The J gene is TRBJ1-3, the V gene TRBV5-1, with D perhaps matching TRBD1 (6 bases). Trimming cost V 3 bases and J 4 bases, with 11 bases left between them. Germline CDR1 is SGHRS and CDR2 is YFSETQ. This CDR3 spans 14 amino acids. The CDR3 DNA sequence: TGCGCCAGCAGCTACACAGGGCCCGGAAACACCATATATTTT. It yields the protein CASSYTGPGNTIYF.

The genes are TRBV27 and TRBJ1-1; D unclear. CDR3 length: 13 residues. Trimming took off 4 bases at V and 2 bases at J, with 8 bases between the two ends. Germline V lookup: CDR1 MNHEY, CDR2 SMNVEV (reference sequence). As DNA, the CDR3 is TGTGCCAGCAGTTGGCGGCCCAACACTGAAGCTTTCTTT. Encoded protein: CASSWRPNTEAFF.

CDR3 protein: CASRLTGGRSWTSYGYTF. As DNA, the CDR3 is TGTGCCAGCAGGTTGACAGGGGGAAGATCATGGACGAGCTATGGCTACACCTTC. The chain has TRBV2 and TRBJ1-2; TRBD1 aligns across 9 bases. The trim removed 6 bases at V and 4 bases at J, leaving 18 bases unmatched. This CDR3 is built from 18 residues. The germline CDR1 and CDR2 sequences are SNHLY and FYNNEI. Based on the CDR3 plus reference TRBV2 and TRBJ1-2, the full variable domain is EPEVTQTPSHQVTQMGQEVILRCVPISNHLYFYWYRQILGQKVEFLVSFYNNEISEKSEIFDDQFSVERPDGSNFTLKIRSTKLEDSAMYFCASRLTGGRSWTSYGYTFGSGTRLTVV.

This rearrangement joins TRBV20-1 to TRBJ1-1; no clear D. The CDR3 has 11 amino acids. Trimming took 2 bases from V and 4 from J, leaving 5 bases between them. The germline V gene encodes CDR1 DFQATT and CDR2 SNEGSKA (reference sequence). CDR3: CSARPGTEAFF. The CDR3 DNA sequence: TGCAGTGCTAGACCCGGCACTGAAGCTTTCTTT.

V is TRBV11-3 and J is TRBJ2-1; tentatively, D is TRBD2 (5 bases). CDR3 size: 14 residues. V lost 5 bases and J lost 12, with 20 bases in between. Germline CDR1 SGHNT, CDR2 YENEEA. The CDR3 loop reads CASSQRNFRGVQFF. The CDR3 DNA follows: TGTGCCAGCAGCCAGCGGAATTTCCGGGGAGTGCAGTTCTTC.

The chain joins TRBV11-3 to TRBJ2-7; possibly TRBD2 for D (5 bases). CDR3 length: 15 residues. Per the germline V gene, CDR1 is SGHNT and CDR2 is YENEEA. V dropped 6 bases and J dropped 6 bases, with 21 bases sitting between them. This chain's CDR3 is CASSFRSAGRGEQYF. CDR3 in DNA: TGTGCCAGCAGTTTTCGTTCGGCAGGACGGGGCGAGCAGTACTTC. Combining the CDR3 with reference TRBV11-3 and TRBJ2-7 gives the whole variable domain EAGVVQSPRYKIIEKKQPVAFWCNPISGHNTLYWYLQNLGQGPELLIRYENEEAVDDSQLPKDRFSAERLKGVDSTLKIQPAELGDSAVYLCASSFRSAGRGEQYFGPGTRLTVT.